This entry lists 20 T cell receptor beta chains sequenced from one sample in a study of CD8 T cells in Susac syndrome. Random hexamers were used to reverse transcribe the RNA input (roughly 0.5 to 1 ug). TCRdb redid the calling of the immunoSEQ multiplex PCR reads with MiXCR, one entry per CDR3 protein. In the table there are some 200,000 distinct CDR3 sequences, 90% to 96% of which are singletons. The source material was CD4+ T cells from PBMCs. The receptor set was obtained from a human donor with Susac syndrome.

The chain uses TRBV3-1 and TRBJ2-7; D gene ambiguous. CDR1 LGHDT and CDR2 YNNKEL come from the germline V gene (reference sequence). The CDR3 length is 15 residues. V shed 0 bases and J shed 2 bases, with 11 bases lying between them. The CDR3 DNA follows: TGTGCCAGCAGCCAAGATTTGCCAGGACCCTACGAGCAGTACTTC. As protein: CASSQDLPGPYEQYF.

This clonotype was counted a single time. In nucleotides, the CDR3 is TGTGCCAGCAGCTTGGAGGGTCGAGAAAAACTGTTTTTT. This sequence encodes CASSLEGREKLFF. The V gene is TRBV5-4, the J gene TRBJ1-4, with D unresolved. The CDR3 has 13 amino acids. Per germline, CDR1 SGHNT and CDR2 YYREEE (reference sequence). The V end was cut by 0 bases, the J end by 8 bases, with 8 bases between. Filled out from reference TRBV5-4 and TRBJ1-4, the complete variable domain reads ETGVTQSPTHLIKTRGQQVTLRCSSQSGHNTVSWYQQALGQGPQFIFQYYREEENGRGNFPPRFSGLQFPNYSSELNVNALELDDSALYLCASSLEGREKLFFGSGTQLSVL.

V usage is TRBV3-1 and J usage is TRBJ1-2; D perhaps matches TRBD1 (6 bases). Germline V gives CDR1 LGHDT, CDR2 YNNKEL (reference sequence). V was cut by 1 base and J by 6 bases, with 12 bases left in between. CDR3 length equals 14 residues. This CDR3 is CASSQVGGPDGYTF. The CDR3 bases are TGTGCCAGCAGCCAAGTTGGGGGGCCGGATGGCTACACCTTC.

The V gene is TRBV29-1, the J gene TRBJ1-4; TRBD1 aligns across 7 bases. The CDR3 spans 12 residues. Germline V gene lookup returns CDR1 SQVTM and CDR2 ANQGSEA. V lost 6 bases and J lost 12; bases outside the gene matches: 10. The CDR3 region is CSVTGMMKELFF. The CDR3 nucleotides are TGCAGCGTGACAGGGATGATGAAGGAACTGTTTTTT. The whole variable domain, filled in from reference TRBV29-1 and TRBJ1-4, reads SAVISQKPSRDICQRGTSLTIQCQVDSQVTMMFWYRQQPGQSLTLIATANQGSEATYESGFVIDKFPISRPNLTFSTLTVSNMSPEDSSIYLCSVTGMMKELFFGSGTQLSVL.

J is TRBJ1-4 and V is TRBV4-3; the D is unclear. The CDR3 extends over 18 amino acids. Trimming removed 0 bases at V and 4 bases at J, with 18 bases between. Germline CDR1 and CDR2: LGHNA and YSLEER. CDR3 in amino acids: CASSQEPNPGIGNEKLFF. CDR3 DNA sequence: TGCGCCAGCAGCCAAGAACCGAATCCGGGGATCGGTAATGAAAAACTGTTTTTT.

Concerning this clonotype: An end of the junction differs from the germline gene, which may be a read error. This chain uses TRBV7-7 with TRBJ2-7; the match to TRBD1 covers 7 bases. The CDR3 runs 13 residues. Germline V gene lookup returns CDR1 SSHAT and CDR2 FNYEAQ (reference sequence). The CDR3 spells CASSLTGSGEQYF. DNA for the CDR3: TGTGCTAGCAGCCTGACAGGGTCTGGCGAGCAGTACTTC.

The V and J genes are TRBV18 and TRBJ2-5, with TRBD1 matching over 7 bases. CDR1 and CDR2 (germline): KGHSH, LQKENI. The CDR3 consists of 13 residues. V dropped 3 bases and J dropped 3; count of bases not matched to a gene: 1. Here the CDR3 reads CASSPTGEETQYF. CDR3 bases: TGTGCCAGCTCACCCACAGGGGAAGAGACCCAGTACTTC.

This sequence joins TRBV20-1 and TRBJ1-5; TRBD1 matches 7 bases. Germline values: CDR1 DFQATT, CDR2 SNEGSKA (reference sequence). Trimming cost V 6 bases and J 3 bases; bases outside gene matches: 8. There are 14 residues in the CDR3. The CDR3 is CSAGTGDNNQPQHF. The CDR3 DNA sequence: TGCAGTGCCGGTACAGGGGATAACAATCAGCCCCAGCATTTT.

This chain uses TRBV27 with TRBJ2-5; 10 nucleotides match TRBD2. The CDR3 runs to 15 residues. Germline values: CDR1 MNHEY, CDR2 SMNVEV (reference sequence). V was clipped by 1 base and J by 5 bases; unmatched bases: 4. CDR3 residues: CASSLWGLARETQYF. CDR3 coding DNA: TGTGCCAGCAGTTTATGGGGACTAGCGAGGGAGACCCAGTACTTC.

This sequence joins TRBV15 and TRBJ1-1; possible D gene TRBD1, 6 bases. Trimming shortened V by 2 bases and J by 1 base, and 11 bases separated the two germline ends. This CDR3 contains 15 residues. Germline values: CDR1 LNHNV, CDR2 YYDKDF (reference sequence). CDR3 in DNA: TGTGCCACCAGCAGACACCAACAGGGGAACACTGAAGCTTTCTTT. Translating it yields CATSRHQQGNTEAFF.

The chain has TRBV20-1 and TRBJ2-2; no firm D call. Germline assignment: CDR1 DFQATT and CDR2 SNEGSKA (reference sequence). The CDR3 length is 13 residues. The V gene lost 0 bases and the J gene lost 4 bases, with 6 bases spanning the gap. CDR3 region: CSARDWGTGELFF. The CDR3, as DNA: TGCAGTGCTAGAGATTGGGGCACCGGGGAGCTGTTTTTT.

V gene TRBV20-1 combines with J gene TRBJ2-5; D possibly corresponds to TRBD2 (6 bases). This CDR3 region has 14 residues. The V end lost 0 bases, the J end lost 7 bases, and 15 bases lay between the germline ends. Germline CDR1 reads DFQATT; CDR2 reads SNEGSKA (reference sequence). The DNA of the CDR3 is TGCAGTGCTAGAGATCTACTAGCCGATACGACCCAGTACTTC. Translating gives CSARDLLADTTQYF.

This sequence joins TRBV4-2 and TRBJ2-1; the match to TRBD2 covers 8 bases. Unmatched junction bases numbered 5, after V lost 3 bases and J lost 1 base. Germline lookup yields CDR1 LGHNA and CDR2 YNFKEQ. The CDR3 totals 16 residues. In DNA form, the CDR3 reads TGTGCCAGCAGCCAGTACGCGGGGGGATCCTACAATGAGCAGTTCTTC. Translated, it gives CASSQYAGGSYNEQFF.

The chain uses TRBV12-5 and TRBJ2-7, with a tentative D call TRBD2 (5 bases). From germline, CDR1 is LGHNT and CDR2 FRNRAP. V gave up 6 bases and J gave up 3 bases, with 6 bases separating them. CDR3 size: 11 residues. CDR3: CASGGSYEQYF. Here the CDR3 DNA reads TGTGCTAGTGGAGGGAGCTACGAGCAGTACTTC.

The chain joins TRBV15 to TRBJ2-7, with TRBD1 identical over 9 bases. After removal of 2 bases from V and 2 bases from J, the junction contained 10 bases not matched to a gene. This CDR3 spans 17 amino acids. In germline, CDR1 is LNHNV, CDR2 YYDKDF (reference sequence). Written as DNA, the CDR3 is TGTGCCACCAGCAGAAAACTTCCGGGACAGGGCACCTACGAGCAGTACTTC. This sequence encodes CATSRKLPGQGTYEQYF.

The V call is TRBV6-1, the J call TRBJ2-7; D is unresolved. The germline V gene encodes CDR1 MNHNS and CDR2 SASEGT. CDR3 length: 12 residues. With 7 bases removed from V and 1 base from J, the gap between germline ends came to 8 bases. The CDR3 DNA follows: TGTGCCAGCACGGGTGCTTCCTACGAGCAGTACTTC. As protein: CASTGASYEQYF.

This chain connects TRBV29-1 to TRBJ2-1, with TRBD1 identical over 7 bases. CDR1 SQVTM and CDR2 ANQGSEA come from the germline V gene. The CDR3 loop spans 13 amino acids. The ends lost 8 bases at V and 7 bases at J; junction bases unmatched: 11. CDR3: CSSDRVRGNEQFF. The CDR3 coding sequence is TGCAGCTCTGACAGGGTACGAGGGAATGAGCAGTTCTTC.

The chain is built from TRBV4-1 and TRBJ1-5; 8 bases agree with TRBD1. The V segment lost 3 bases and the J segment 6 bases; nucleotides outside the gene matches: 7. This CDR3 spans 15 amino acids. Germline loops: CDR1 MGHRA, CDR2 YSYEKL. The CDR3: CASSHRDRGSQPQHF. The CDR3 region has the DNA TGCGCCAGCAGCCATAGAGACAGGGGAAGTCAGCCCCAGCATTTT.

The chain carries TRBV12-3 or TRBV12-4 and TRBJ1-2, with D possibly being TRBD1 (6 bases). Trimming left V 1 base short and J 5 bases short, with 11 bases between. The CDR3 extends over 14 amino acids. The CDR3 here is CASSLGVRGYGYTF. CDR3 nucleotide sequence: TGTGCCAGCAGTTTAGGGGTCAGGGGTTATGGCTACACCTTC.

The chain combines TRBV7-9 with TRBJ1-3; weak D call: TRBD1 (5 bases). CDR1 is SEHNR and CDR2 is FQNEAQ in the germline V gene (reference sequence). The length of the CDR3 is 14 residues. The V end lost 8 bases, the J end lost 4 bases, and 15 bases lay between the germline ends. In nucleotides, the CDR3 is TGTGCCAGCGGCTCCTTGGGGCCAGGAAACACCATATATTTT. It yields the protein CASGSLGPGNTIYF. Complete variable domain (other parts from reference TRBV7-9 and TRBJ1-3): DTGVSQNPRHKITKRGQNVTFRCDPISEHNRLYWYRQTLGQGPEFLTYFQNEAQLEKSRLLSDRFSAERPKGSFSTLEIQRTEQGDSAMYLCASGSLGPGNTIYFGEGSWLTVV.